The 14 T cell receptor beta chains below were found in one sample sequenced in a study of blood T cell repertoires in COVID-19. TCRdb keeps only in-frame clones here, not all; method: immunoSEQ multiplex PCR. The repertoire holds some 180,000 clones, with approximately 86% as singletons. Sample: peripheral blood. These receptors were obtained from a woman older than 75 with COVID-19, enrolled during active disease.

The genes are TRBV27 and TRBJ1-6; possible D gene TRBD1, 6 bases. V lost 7 bases and J lost 10, with 14 bases in between. Germline CDR1 MNHEY, CDR2 SMNVEV (reference sequence). CDR3 length: 13 amino acids. This chain's CDR3 is CASKQGGGSPLHF. The CDR3 DNA reads as TGTGCCAGCAAACAGGGTGGAGGATCACCCCTCCACTTT.

The chain links TRBV7-9 to TRBJ1-2, with D perhaps matching TRBD1 (6 bases). CDR3 length equals 14 residues. V was shortened by 2 bases and J by 4 bases, with 11 bases between the two germline ends. Germline CDR1 reads SEHNR; CDR2 reads FQNEAQ (reference sequence). Here the CDR3 DNA reads TGTGCCAGCAGCTTATTTGGGGGCCCCTATGGCTACACCTTC. Its protein is CASSLFGGPYGYTF.

J is TRBJ2-7 and V is TRBV28; TRBD1 agrees at 7 bases. The germline V gene encodes CDR1 MDHEN and CDR2 SYDVKM. Trimming at V came to 2 bases and at J to 2 bases, leaving 9 bases not matched to a gene. The CDR3 consists of 16 residues. The CDR3 loop reads CASSLRRRTGPYEQYF. CDR3 sequence (DNA): TGTGCCAGCAGTTTAAGGAGGAGGACAGGCCCCTACGAGCAGTACTTC.

CDR3 sequence reads: CASSLKGTTSGSLGEQFF. In DNA form, the CDR3 reads TGTGCCAGCAGTTTAAAAGGAACGACTAGCGGGAGTTTGGGGGAGCAGTTCTTC. The V gene is TRBV28, the J gene TRBJ2-1, with TRBD2 matching 12 bases. The CDR3 length is 18 residues. CDR1 is MDHEN and CDR2 is SYDVKM in the germline V gene. Trimming cost V 2 bases and J 10 bases; bases outside gene matches: 15.

V and J are TRBV5-4 and TRBJ2-1, with TRBD1 identical over 7 bases. With V trimmed by 3 bases and J by 7 bases, 4 bases remained unmatched. This CDR3 has 13 residues. Germline values: CDR1 SGHNT, CDR2 YYREEE (reference sequence). Here the CDR3 reads CASSYYRGNEQFF. CDR3 sequence (DNA): TGTGCCAGCAGCTATTACAGGGGAAATGAGCAGTTCTTC.

The chain couples TRBV14 to TRBJ1-3, with 9 bases identical to TRBD1. With V trimmed by 1 base and J by 0 bases, 1 base remained unmatched. The CDR3 consists of 16 residues. CDR1 is SGHDN and CDR2 is FVKESK in the germline V gene. The CDR3 reads CASSQGTGVSGNTIYF. The CDR3 nucleotides read TGTGCCAGCAGCCAAGGGACAGGGGTCTCTGGAAACACCATATATTTT.

The rearrangement joins TRBV2 to TRBJ1-6; no clear D gene. Germline CDR1 reads SNHLY; CDR2 reads FYNNEI. The CDR3 consists of 15 residues. V gave up 3 bases and J gave up 7 bases, with 13 bases separating them. In DNA form, the CDR3 reads TGTGCCAGCAGTGAGTTTATGGCAGAAAATTCACCCCTCCACTTT. Translating it yields CASSEFMAENSPLHF. Full variable domain (rest looked up from reference TRBV2 and TRBJ1-6): EPEVTQTPSHQVTQMGQEVILRCVPISNHLYFYWYRQILGQKVEFLVSFYNNEISEKSEIFDDQFSVERPDGSNFTLKIRSTKLEDSAMYFCASSEFMAENSPLHFGNGTRLTVT.

Comments on this clone: The junction shows a germline mismatch at one end, possibly a read error. The sample carries other DNA sequences with the same CDR3. The gene calls are TRBV20-1 and TRBJ2-7; D call uncertain. The CDR3 spans 13 residues. CDR1 is DFQATT, CDR2 SNEGSKA, per germline (reference sequence). The DNA for the CDR3 is TGCAGCGCTAGTTTGCTCGAGTACGTACAGCAGTACTTC. Translating gives CSASLLEYVQQYF.

In the case of this clone: One end of the junction varies from germline; a read error may be responsible. The chain employs TRBV4-2 and TRBJ2-1; D remains ambiguous. Looked up from germline, CDR1 is LGHNA and CDR2 is YNFKEQ. This CDR3 is built from 12 residues. The CDR3 loop is CASSQDSGPAVF. The CDR3, as DNA: TGTGCCAGCAGCCAAGACTCGGGTCCGGCTGTCTTC.

The rearrangement links TRBV6-2 or TRBV6-3 to TRBJ1-1, with TRBD1 as a possible D gene (5 bases). This CDR3 comprises 17 residues. Per germline, CDR1 MNHEY and CDR2 SVGEGT. The V end was cut by 3 bases, the J end by 5 bases, with 22 bases between. CDR3 DNA sequence: TGTGCCAGCAGTTATTTTTGGAGATTGGGGGGAGGGACTGAAGCTTTCTTT. Protein sequence: CASSYFWRLGGGTEAFF.

The chain recombines TRBV6-1 with TRBJ1-5; 7 bases are a match to TRBD1. Germline CDR1 and CDR2: MNHNS and SASEGT. This CDR3 contains 17 residues. Trimming at V came to 2 bases and at J to 0 bases, leaving 7 bases not matched to a gene. The CDR3 reads CASSEPTTGTSNQPQHF. The CDR3 nucleotides read TGTGCCAGCAGTGAACCCACGACAGGGACTAGCAATCAGCCCCAGCATTTT.

J is TRBJ2-1 and V is TRBV3-1 (or the pseudogene TRBV3-2); TRBD2 matches at 7 bases. There are 14 residues in the CDR3. Germline V gene lookup returns CDR1 LGHDT and CDR2 YNNKEL (reference sequence). V shed 3 bases, J shed 4 bases, and the junction held 3 bases outside the gene matches. CDR3 nucleotides: TGTGCCAGCAGCCAGCGGGAGCAGTACAATGAGCAGTTCTTC. Amino acid sequence: CASSQREQYNEQFF.

The rearrangement joins TRBV6-5 to TRBJ1-4; 9 nucleotides line up with TRBD1. The CDR3 is made up of 13 amino acids. Germline V gives CDR1 MNHEY, CDR2 SVGAGI. Unmatched junction bases numbered 6, after V lost 8 bases and J lost 8 bases. The CDR3 DNA follows: TGTGCCAGCTCCCAGGACAGGGGAGAAAAACTGTTTTTT. Protein product: CASSQDRGEKLFF.

This clone showed up just once. The chain uses TRBV4-1 and TRBJ2-1, with unresolved D. The CDR3 consists of 15 residues. Germline V gene data show CDR1 as MGHRA and CDR2 as YSYEKL. Trimming shortened V by 1 base and J by 8 bases, and 15 bases separated the two germline ends. In DNA form, the CDR3 reads TGCGCCAGCAGCCAAGCCCCTACCGTCGATTATGAGCAGTTCTTC. Its translation: CASSQAPTVDYEQFF.